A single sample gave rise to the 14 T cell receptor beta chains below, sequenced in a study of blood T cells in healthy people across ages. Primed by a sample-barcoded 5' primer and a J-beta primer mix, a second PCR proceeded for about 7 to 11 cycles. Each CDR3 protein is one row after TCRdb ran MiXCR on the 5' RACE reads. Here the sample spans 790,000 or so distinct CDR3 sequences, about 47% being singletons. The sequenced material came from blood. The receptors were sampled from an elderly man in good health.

The CDR3 loop reads CSGQGANKGYTF. CDR3 DNA sequence: TGCAGCGGACAGGGGGCGAATAAAGGCTACACCTTC. V gene TRBV29-1 combines with J gene TRBJ1-2; 10 bases match TRBD1. The CDR3 is 12 amino acids. The junction had 7 bases not matched to a gene; V was cut back by 7 bases and J by 8 bases. CDR1 SQVTM and CDR2 ANQGSEA come from the germline V gene.

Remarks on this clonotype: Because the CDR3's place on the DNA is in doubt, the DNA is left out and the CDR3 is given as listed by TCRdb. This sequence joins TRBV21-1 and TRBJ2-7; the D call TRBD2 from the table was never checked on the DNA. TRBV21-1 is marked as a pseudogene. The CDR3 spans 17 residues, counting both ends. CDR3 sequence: CASSKSCWGLGSESQYF.

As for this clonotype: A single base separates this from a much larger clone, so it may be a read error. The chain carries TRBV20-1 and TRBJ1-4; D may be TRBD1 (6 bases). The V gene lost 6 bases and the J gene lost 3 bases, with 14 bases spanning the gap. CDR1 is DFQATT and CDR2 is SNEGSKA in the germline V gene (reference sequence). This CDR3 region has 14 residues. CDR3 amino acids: CSAHRTESNEKLFF. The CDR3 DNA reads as TGCAGTGCGCACCGGACAGAGTCTAATGAAAAACTGTTTTTT.

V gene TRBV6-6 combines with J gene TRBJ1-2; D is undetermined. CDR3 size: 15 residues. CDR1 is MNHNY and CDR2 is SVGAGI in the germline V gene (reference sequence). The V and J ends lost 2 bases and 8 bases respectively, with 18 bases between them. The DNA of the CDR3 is TGTGCCAGCAGTTACGGCCCCGGGCAGAGTGCCGGCTACACCTTC. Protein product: CASSYGPGQSAGYTF.

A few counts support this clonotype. The CDR3 here is CASSRGQLNTEAFF. For the CDR3, the DNA is TGCGCCAGCAGCAGGGGACAGCTGAACACTGAAGCTTTCTTT. V gene TRBV5-1 combines with J gene TRBJ1-1; 7 bases are a match to TRBD1. With 4 bases clipped from V and 0 bases from J, the junction kept 3 bases outside the gene matches. In germline, CDR1 is SGHRS, CDR2 YFSETQ. This CDR3 contains 14 residues.

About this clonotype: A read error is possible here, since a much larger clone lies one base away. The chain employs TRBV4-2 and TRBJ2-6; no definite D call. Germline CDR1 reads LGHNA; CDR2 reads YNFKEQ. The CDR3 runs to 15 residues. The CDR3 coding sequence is TGTGCCAGCAGCCAAGATCCAGCTGGGGTCAACGTCCTGACTTTC. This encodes CASSQDPAGVNVLTF.

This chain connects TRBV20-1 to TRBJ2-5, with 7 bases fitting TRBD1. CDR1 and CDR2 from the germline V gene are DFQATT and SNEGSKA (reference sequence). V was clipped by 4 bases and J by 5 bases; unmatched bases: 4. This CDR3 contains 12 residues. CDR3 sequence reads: CSATRQGETQYF. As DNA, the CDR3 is TGCAGTGCTACTCGACAGGGCGAGACCCAGTACTTC.

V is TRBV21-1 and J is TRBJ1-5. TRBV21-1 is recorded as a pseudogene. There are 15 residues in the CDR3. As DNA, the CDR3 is TGTGCCAGCGGTTGCCCCCCGGGACTATATCAGCCCCAGCATTTT. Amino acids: CASGCPPGLYQPQHF.

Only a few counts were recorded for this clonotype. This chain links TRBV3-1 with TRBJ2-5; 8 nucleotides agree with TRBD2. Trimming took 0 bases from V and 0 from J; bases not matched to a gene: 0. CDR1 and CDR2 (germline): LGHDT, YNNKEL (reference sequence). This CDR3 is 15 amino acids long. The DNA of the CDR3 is TGTGCCAGCAGCCAAGACGGGAGGGACCAAGAGACCCAGTACTTC. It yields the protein CASSQDGRDQETQYF.

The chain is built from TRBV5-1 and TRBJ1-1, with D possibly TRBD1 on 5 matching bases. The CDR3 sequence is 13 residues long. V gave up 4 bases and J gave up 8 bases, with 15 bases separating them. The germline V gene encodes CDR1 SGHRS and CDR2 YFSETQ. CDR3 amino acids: CASSRGDVGEAFF. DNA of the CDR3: TGCGCCAGCAGCCGGGGGGATGTAGGAGAAGCTTTCTTT.

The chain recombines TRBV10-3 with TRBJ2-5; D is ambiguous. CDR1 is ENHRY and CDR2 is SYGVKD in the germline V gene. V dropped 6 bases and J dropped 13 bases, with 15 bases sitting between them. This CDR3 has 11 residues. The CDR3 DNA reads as TGTGCCATCAGATCAGTCGACGAGCGGTACTTC. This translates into CAIRSVDERYF.

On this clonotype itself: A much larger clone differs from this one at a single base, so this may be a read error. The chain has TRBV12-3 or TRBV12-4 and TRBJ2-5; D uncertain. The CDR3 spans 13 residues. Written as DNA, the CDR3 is TGTGGCAGCAGCTACATCGAAGGGGAGACCCAGTACTTC. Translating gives CGSSYIEGETQYF.

The CDR3 loop is CASSYFSTGLKDEQFF. DNA of the CDR3: TGTGCCAGCAGTTACTTCTCGACAGGGTTGAAGGATGAGCAGTTCTTC. The rearrangement joins TRBV6-2 or TRBV6-3 to TRBJ2-1; 7 positions agree with TRBD1. The CDR3 runs to 16 residues. Germline assignment: CDR1 MNHEY and CDR2 SVGEGT. With 1 base clipped from V and 8 bases from J, the junction kept 11 bases outside the gene matches.

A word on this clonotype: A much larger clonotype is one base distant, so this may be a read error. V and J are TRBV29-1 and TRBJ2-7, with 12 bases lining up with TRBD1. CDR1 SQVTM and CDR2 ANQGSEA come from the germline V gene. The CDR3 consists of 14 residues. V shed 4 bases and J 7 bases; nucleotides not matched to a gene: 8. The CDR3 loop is CSVAPGQGAWEQYF. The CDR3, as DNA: TGCAGCGTTGCACCGGGACAGGGGGCTTGGGAGCAGTACTTC.